The rows below give T cell receptor beta chains drawn from one sample of a study of blood T cell repertoires in COVID-19. Sequenced by immunoSEQ multiplex PCR; TCRdb stores in-frame clones only, minus some. In the table there are hundreds of thousands of clones, approximately 86% of which are singletons. The source material was PBMCs or T cells enriched from blood (not recorded which). These receptors all stem from a young woman who had been exposed to COVID-19. Both conserved end residues are part of each CDR3.

v_call,cdr3_aa
TRBV2,CASTGRASGDQETQYF
TRBV4-1,CASSQDSYGYTF
TRBV27,CASSWTLGYGYTF
TRBV9,CASSPRLAGGLTGELFF
TRBV5-1,CASSFSREGEQYF
TRBV7-8,CASSFGQLNSPLHF
TRBV18,CASSPSRTRSNYGYTF
TRBV18,CASSPEGNYGYTF
TRBV19,CASSTTGGNSPLHF
TRBV28,CASSLGSGIYEQYF
TRBV29-1,CSVERSSGTDTQYF
TRBV5-1,CASSLVLAGGQETQYF
TRBV28,CASSPMTGVNTEAFF
TRBV6-5,CASSWGQSSYEQYF
TRBV6-5,CASPYRAGTNTEAFF
TRBV5-6,CASSGYAGTGVRKLFF
TRBV6-5,CASSRDSSNQPQHF
TRBV29-1,CSVRAGGSQPQHF
TRBV6-5,CASRTTVGEQYF
TRBV5-1,CASSLDTGNTIYF
TRBV10-3,CAISETGQGGEKLFF
TRBV9,CASTRQQGASGANVLTF
TRBV12-5,CASGDRNSYEQYF
TRBV19,CASSRKMKVRDRVEKLFF
TRBV3-1/TRBV3-2,CASSPRGAKNIQYF
TRBV7-9,CASSLPLNTGELFF
TRBV27,CASSLIGGYGYTF
TRBV10-3,CAISDRAGGGGYTF
TRBV18,CASSPPGGSISNQPQHF
TRBV3-1/TRBV3-2,CASSQVSGMTENEQFF
TRBV9,CASSGGGAPDTQYF
TRBV20-1,CSARSHTEAFF
TRBV7-9,CASSFLQGAPGYTF
TRBV9,CASSVGGGRLEQFF
TRBV2,CASSLDPPGQGNQPQHF
TRBV5-4,CASSPGGRTGELFF
TRBV5-1,CASSLGTGREKLFF
TRBV3-1/TRBV3-2,CASSQDFRQPQHF
TRBV5-1,CASSPTPGQLGNTIYF
TRBV7-2,CASSLHGGSTEAFF
TRBV12-2,CASRFSRGTEAFF
TRBV19,CASRRQGGEAFF